These 9 T cell receptor beta chains originate from one sample sequenced in a study of shared clonotypes between healthy human individuals. Sequencing was performed with immunoSEQ multiplex PCR; in TCRdb, only in-frame clones are kept and a portion is missing. The sample lists approximately 740,000 clones, around two thirds occurring once. Sequencing input: memory CD4+ T cells sorted from blood. Described subset: CD45RA-negative fraction. Receptor source: a woman in her twenties or thirties in good health.

The J gene is TRBJ1-3, the V gene TRBV11-2; weak D call: TRBD1 (5 bases). The CDR3 sequence is 15 residues long. V dropped 6 bases and J dropped 2 bases, with 14 bases sitting between them. Per germline, CDR1 SGHAT and CDR2 FQNNGV. CDR3 coding DNA: TGTGCCAGCAGTCGGGCGGGGGGACCTGGAAACACCATATATTTT. Its protein product is CASSRAGGPGNTIYF.

The rearrangement joins TRBV2 to TRBJ2-7; D possibly corresponds to TRBD2 (5 bases). The ends were cut back, 6 bases at V and 4 bases at J, with 19 bases in the middle. The germline V gene has CDR1 SNHLY and CDR2 FYNNEI. The CDR3 runs 15 residues. The CDR3 region has the DNA TGTGCCAGCAGGGAACGAACCGGACCGGGATACGAGCAGTACTTC. It is translated as CASRERTGPGYEQYF. The variable domain in full, with the rest retrieved from reference TRBV2 and TRBJ2-7, is EPEVTQTPSHQVTQMGQEVILRCVPISNHLYFYWYRQILGQKVEFLVSFYNNEISEKSEIFDDQFSVERPDGSNFTLKIRSTKLEDSAMYFCASRERTGPGYEQYFGPGTRLTVT.

This CDR3 is CASNPGASEKLFF. CDR3 DNA sequence: TGCGCCAGCAACCCAGGGGCTTCTGAAAAACTGTTTTTT. The chain has TRBV5-1 and TRBJ1-4, with D perhaps matching TRBD1 (6 bases). V dropped 6 bases and J dropped 7 bases, with 13 bases sitting between them. CDR1 SGHRS and CDR2 YFSETQ come from the germline V gene. This CDR3 spans 13 amino acids.

This chain joins TRBV27 and TRBJ1-3; 7 bases fit TRBD1. J lost 4 bases, V lost 2 bases, and 5 bases had no gene match. The CDR3 spans 15 residues. Germline CDR1 MNHEY, CDR2 SMNVEV (reference sequence). This chain's CDR3 is CASSLLQGGGNTIYF. In nucleotides, the CDR3 is TGTGCCAGCAGTTTACTCCAGGGGGGCGGAAACACCATATATTTT.

The chain has TRBV6-1 and TRBJ2-3; tentative D call: TRBD2 (6 bases). The germline CDR1 and CDR2 sequences are MNHNS and SASEGT. This CDR3 has 15 residues. The V end lost 8 bases, the J end lost 2 bases, and 17 bases lay between the germline ends. The CDR3 spells CASGARTTLTDTQYF. The CDR3 DNA reads as TGTGCCAGCGGGGCCAGGACTACTCTCACAGATACGCAGTATTTT.

This clone showed up just a few times. This chain uses TRBV7-8 with TRBJ2-4, with D perhaps TRBD2 (5 bases). Germline loops: CDR1 SGHVS, CDR2 FQNEAQ. The CDR3 runs 15 residues. Trimming pared 3 bases from V and 3 bases from J, leaving 12 bases between. CDR3 DNA: TGTGCCAGCAGCTTCGGAGGTTCGGACAAAAACATTCAGTACTTC. It yields the protein CASSFGGSDKNIQYF.

V is TRBV28 and J is TRBJ1-3; the match to TRBD1 covers 9 bases. The CDR3 extends over 15 amino acids. After removal of 6 bases from V and 4 bases from J, the junction contained 7 bases not matched to a gene. Germline V gene lookup returns CDR1 MDHEN and CDR2 SYDVKM. This chain's CDR3 is CASRTQGAEGNTIYF. The CDR3 DNA reads as TGTGCCAGCAGAACACAGGGGGCGGAGGGAAACACCATATATTTT. The full variable domain, in which reference TRBV28 and TRBJ1-3 provide the parts outside the CDR3, is DVKVTQSSRYLVKRTGEKVFLECVQDMDHENMFWYRQDPGLGLRLIYFSYDVKMKEKGDIPEGYSVSREKKERFSLILESASTNQTSMYLCASRTQGAEGNTIYFGEGSWLTVV.

The chain is built from TRBV30 and TRBJ2-3, with unresolved D. The V gene lost 2 bases and the J gene lost 1 base, with 4 bases spanning the gap. The CDR3 spans 12 residues. CDR1 and CDR2 from the germline V gene are GTSNPN and SVGIG (reference sequence). CDR3 bases: TGTGCCTGGAGTCGGGGCACAGATACGCAGTATTTT. Translating it yields CAWSRGTDTQYF.

This sequence joins TRBV15 and TRBJ2-5; D is possibly TRBD1 (6 bases). The CDR3 sequence is 14 residues long. V shed 1 base and J shed 4 bases, with 10 bases lying between them. CDR1 is LNHNV, CDR2 YYDKDF, per germline (reference sequence). The CDR3 spells CATSRVSGVETQYF. The CDR3 DNA sequence: TGTGCCACCAGCAGAGTTTCAGGGGTAGAGACCCAGTACTTC.